This record covers a single T cell receptor beta chain. Its target antigen remains unknown. It has no much larger one-base neighbor in the sample; base qualities were not kept. The data were obtained in a study of blood T cell repertoires in COVID-19 (dated by TCRdb to the early 2020s). Notes on the research overall: The collaborator samples originated in the United States, Italy and Spain and spanned the acute and convalescent phases of COVID-19. The material from the prospective study consisted of cDNA or gDNA derived from T cells, B-cell-depleted T cells, or PBMCs. Subjects who had been exposed to COVID-19, were actively infected with it, or had recovered from it provided the deeply sampled blood TCRbeta repertoires that made up the dataset. The repertoires were made available in a free public database intended to serve as a resource for research on the immune response to SARS-CoV-2. The samples were drawn from the first 160 participants of the ongoing ImmuneRACE study and from roughly 1,300 subjects provided by 6 global collaborators. The sample metadata nearly always contained a de-identified subject ID, COVID-19 status, age in years and sex. Where HLA class I and class II types were available, the types were taken from metadata supplied by the sample provider, not from assay-based typing. General study outcomes and caveats: Clinical and demographic metadata were provided uncurated, with the amount varying by source and participant.

Whole blood was collected in K2EDTA tubes by collaborating institutions according to the institutions' own protocols. For TCRbeta analysis, collaborator samples were shipped as frozen whole blood, as isolated PBMCs, or as DNA extracted from either sample type. TCRbeta CDR3 regions were amplified from genomic DNA by means of the immunoSEQ Assay, a bias-controlled multiplex PCR. Per the source publication's procedure: Within the assay, amplification of reference gene primers was used to estimate how many nucleated cells each sample contained. Sequence reads were collapsed and filtered to measure the absolute abundance of every unique TCRbeta CDR3 rearrangement. For each sample, productive Simpson clonality was calculated as the square root of Simpson's diversity index over productive rearrangements. Held by TCRdb, this immuneACCESS table contains in-frame sequences only and omits some clones. Under half of the omission traces to an unresolved V gene where checked; the cause of the rest is unknown. The V and J calls and clone size are taken from that table; D and trimming were inferred from the DNA. The sample records fewer than 70,000 clones, almost 85% of which are singletons. Of the sample, roughly 20% falls within the top ten clones.

The sequence came from a man aged 45-65 years with acute or convalescent COVID-19. The sample taken for sequencing was peripheral blood.

The DNA is TGTGCCAGCAGCCGTCACCAGGCCCAGCAAGCTTTCTTT. This yields the protein CASSRHQAQQAFF. The chain links TRBV12-3 or TRBV12-4 with TRBJ1-1; the D gene cannot be resolved reliably. Including the terminal cysteine and phenylalanine, the CDR3 comprises 13 residues. The kept DNA is CDR3 alone, 39 bases in frame from the first base. V drops 6 bases and J drops 9 bases, leaving 17 bases in between.